The present TCR beta chain was sequenced within a study of shared clonotypes between healthy human individuals. Repertoires were generated with immunoSEQ multiplex PCR, while TCRdb's copy carries only in-frame clones and drops some. Counted here are 550,000 to 600,000 clones, 70% to 80% occurring once; the ten biggest clones make up around 11%. Unsorted samples, those not sorted, used approximately 88 million PBMCs for genomic DNA. This CDR3 has 15 residues. The V end was cut by 2 bases, the J end by 4 bases, with 13 bases between. Germline loops: CDR1 MNHNS, CDR2 SASEGT. Input material: PBMCs. The rearrangement links TRBV6-1 to TRBJ2-3; tentatively, D is TRBD1 or TRBD2 (6 bases each). The sequence was collected from a woman in her 40s in good health. Some clones in this sample may be carry-over from other donors' samples. In DNA, the CDR3 is TGTGCCAGCAGTGAAAGTTACGGGGGCGCAGATACGCAGTATTTT. It translates to CASSESYGGADTQYF.